This record looks at one T cell receptor (beta chain) sequence and its context. This clonotype was observed at least ten times. Its antigen remains undetermined. No base quality values were provided; no much bigger clone lies one nucleotide off. The data stem from a study of blood T cells in healthy people across ages (dated by TCRdb to about 2015). About the study as a whole: In model experiments, roughly one uniquely barcoded TCR beta cDNA molecule per two T cells was captured by template switching. To avoid experimental bias, donors of different ages were distributed randomly across sequencing lanes. The study measured age-related changes in TCR beta repertoire diversity using deep sequencing normalized with unique cDNA molecular identifiers. Using the same blood draw, the study looked at two additional independent replicas of 1 million unique cDNA reads for two donors, one aged 18 to 30 and the other aged 80 or older. Four age groups were formed from the donors: young (average around 15 years), middle-aged (approximately 40), aged (62) and long-lived (more than 75). Broader findings and caveats from the paper: A strong correlation was found between observed TCR beta diversity and the percentage of naive T cells measured by flow cytometry. Because the CMV infection status of the donors was unknown, age-related changes in expanded clonotypes may potentially have been confounded. Compared with the aged group, more naive CD4+ T cells, fewer expanded clones and increased TCR diversity were shown by the long-lived group, suggesting age selection. Estimates of total diversity from one million sequenced T cells were regarded as lower bounds and underestimates. As age increased, observed TCR beta diversity per million T cells dropped in a roughly linear way, and a significant reduction was already evident by age about 40. Conclusive comparison of naive and antigen-experienced compartments was prevented by the profiling of bulk unsorted PBMCs.

Preparation of the library involved 5' RACE. TCRdb lists the instrument as Illumina HiSeq 2500. A second PCR of roughly 6 to 11 cycles was run with a J-beta primer mix and a sample-barcoded 5' primer. A template-switch 5' adaptor carrying 12 random nucleotides introduced a unique molecular identifier onto each TCR beta cDNA molecule. Each sample yielded at least 2.5 million CDR3-containing paired-end reads. First-strand cDNA synthesis was performed from all RNA using the Mint cDNA synthesis kit, with priming by a TRBC-specific oligonucleotide. All cDNA was treated with uracil-DNA glycosylase and then went through a first 18-cycle PCR with the universal primers M1SS and BC2_uni_R. The study's own analysis went as follows. For normalization, 1 million high-quality reads, each with a distinct molecular identifier, were randomly selected from each sample. Instead of being binned into consensus sequences, reads with shared molecular identifiers were discarded. MiTCR, with a Q25 quality threshold and the strictest error-elimination algorithm, was used for CDR3 identification, clonotype clustering and error correction. A nonparametric unseen species model using Euler transformation provided a lower-bound estimate of total TCR beta diversity. The raw public reads went through TCRdb reprocessing: fastp at Q25, MiXCR clone calling, in-frame beta chains kept. CDR3 protein duplicates are merged, each entry listing the most common genes and DNA. The V and J calls shown here were made by TCRdb, not taken from the authors' results. This sample lists 650,000 to 800,000 distinct CDR3 sequences; around 50% were detected once. The ten largest clones take up approximately 13% of the sample.

The donors were 40 or so Caucasian individuals from Russia, aged 6 to 90 years, who were systemically healthy. Approximately 9.3 milliliters of peripheral blood were drawn from each donor into EDTA-treated Vacutainer tubes. PBMCs were isolated by Ficoll-Paque density-gradient centrifugation, with at least 6 million obtained per sample. Total RNA, at least 6 micrograms per sample, was extracted from PBMCs with Trizol reagent. The percentages of naive CD45RAhigh/CD27high T cells were determined by flow cytometry on a PBMC aliquot from every donor. Taken from cysteine to phenylalanine, the CDR3 has 18 residues. The only DNA kept is the CDR3, 54 bases in frame from the first base. The germline V gene (reference sequence) provides CDR1 SEHNR and CDR2 FQNEAQ. Trimming removed 3 bases from V and 1 base from J, leaving 21 bases between the germline ends.

The sequence derives from a woman older than 75 in good health. Here the chain combines TRBV7-9 and TRBJ1-2; possibly the D gene is TRBD1, per 5 matching bases. Sequencing was performed on blood. The sequenced DNA: TGTGCCAGCAGCTTTATAGCCCGCCAGGGCGTGATTAACTATGGCTACACCTTC. Translated, this is CASSFIARQGVINYGYTF.